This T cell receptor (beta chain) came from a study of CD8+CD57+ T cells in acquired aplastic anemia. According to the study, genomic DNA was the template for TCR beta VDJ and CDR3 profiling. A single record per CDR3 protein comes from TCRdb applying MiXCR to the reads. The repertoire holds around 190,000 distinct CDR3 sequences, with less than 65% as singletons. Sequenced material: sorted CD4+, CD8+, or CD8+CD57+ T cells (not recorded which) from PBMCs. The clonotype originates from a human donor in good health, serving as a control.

The CDR3 DNA reads TGTGCCAGCAGCCAAGTGGGTCCGCCCTCTGGGGCCAACGTCCTGACTTTC. This translates into CASSQVGPPSGANVLTF. The rearrangement joins TRBV14 to TRBJ2-6, with D hard to call. V gave up 1 base and J gave up 0 bases, with 10 bases separating them. This CDR3 spans 17 amino acids. Germline CDR1 is SGHDN and CDR2 is FVKESK.